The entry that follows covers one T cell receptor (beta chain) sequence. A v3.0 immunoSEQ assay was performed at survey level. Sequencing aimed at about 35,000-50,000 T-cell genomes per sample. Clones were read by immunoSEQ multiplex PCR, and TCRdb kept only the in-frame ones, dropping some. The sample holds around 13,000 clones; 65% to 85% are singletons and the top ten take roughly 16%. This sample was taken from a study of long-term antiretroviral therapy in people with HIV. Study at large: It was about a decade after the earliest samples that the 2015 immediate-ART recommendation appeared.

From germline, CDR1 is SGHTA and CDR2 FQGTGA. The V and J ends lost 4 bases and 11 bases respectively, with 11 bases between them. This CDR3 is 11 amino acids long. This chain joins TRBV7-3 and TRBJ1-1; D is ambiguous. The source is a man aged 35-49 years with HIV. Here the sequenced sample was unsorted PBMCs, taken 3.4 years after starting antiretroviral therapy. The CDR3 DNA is TGTGCCAGCAGCTCTGGGCCAGTCGCTTTCTTT. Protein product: CASSSGPVAFF.